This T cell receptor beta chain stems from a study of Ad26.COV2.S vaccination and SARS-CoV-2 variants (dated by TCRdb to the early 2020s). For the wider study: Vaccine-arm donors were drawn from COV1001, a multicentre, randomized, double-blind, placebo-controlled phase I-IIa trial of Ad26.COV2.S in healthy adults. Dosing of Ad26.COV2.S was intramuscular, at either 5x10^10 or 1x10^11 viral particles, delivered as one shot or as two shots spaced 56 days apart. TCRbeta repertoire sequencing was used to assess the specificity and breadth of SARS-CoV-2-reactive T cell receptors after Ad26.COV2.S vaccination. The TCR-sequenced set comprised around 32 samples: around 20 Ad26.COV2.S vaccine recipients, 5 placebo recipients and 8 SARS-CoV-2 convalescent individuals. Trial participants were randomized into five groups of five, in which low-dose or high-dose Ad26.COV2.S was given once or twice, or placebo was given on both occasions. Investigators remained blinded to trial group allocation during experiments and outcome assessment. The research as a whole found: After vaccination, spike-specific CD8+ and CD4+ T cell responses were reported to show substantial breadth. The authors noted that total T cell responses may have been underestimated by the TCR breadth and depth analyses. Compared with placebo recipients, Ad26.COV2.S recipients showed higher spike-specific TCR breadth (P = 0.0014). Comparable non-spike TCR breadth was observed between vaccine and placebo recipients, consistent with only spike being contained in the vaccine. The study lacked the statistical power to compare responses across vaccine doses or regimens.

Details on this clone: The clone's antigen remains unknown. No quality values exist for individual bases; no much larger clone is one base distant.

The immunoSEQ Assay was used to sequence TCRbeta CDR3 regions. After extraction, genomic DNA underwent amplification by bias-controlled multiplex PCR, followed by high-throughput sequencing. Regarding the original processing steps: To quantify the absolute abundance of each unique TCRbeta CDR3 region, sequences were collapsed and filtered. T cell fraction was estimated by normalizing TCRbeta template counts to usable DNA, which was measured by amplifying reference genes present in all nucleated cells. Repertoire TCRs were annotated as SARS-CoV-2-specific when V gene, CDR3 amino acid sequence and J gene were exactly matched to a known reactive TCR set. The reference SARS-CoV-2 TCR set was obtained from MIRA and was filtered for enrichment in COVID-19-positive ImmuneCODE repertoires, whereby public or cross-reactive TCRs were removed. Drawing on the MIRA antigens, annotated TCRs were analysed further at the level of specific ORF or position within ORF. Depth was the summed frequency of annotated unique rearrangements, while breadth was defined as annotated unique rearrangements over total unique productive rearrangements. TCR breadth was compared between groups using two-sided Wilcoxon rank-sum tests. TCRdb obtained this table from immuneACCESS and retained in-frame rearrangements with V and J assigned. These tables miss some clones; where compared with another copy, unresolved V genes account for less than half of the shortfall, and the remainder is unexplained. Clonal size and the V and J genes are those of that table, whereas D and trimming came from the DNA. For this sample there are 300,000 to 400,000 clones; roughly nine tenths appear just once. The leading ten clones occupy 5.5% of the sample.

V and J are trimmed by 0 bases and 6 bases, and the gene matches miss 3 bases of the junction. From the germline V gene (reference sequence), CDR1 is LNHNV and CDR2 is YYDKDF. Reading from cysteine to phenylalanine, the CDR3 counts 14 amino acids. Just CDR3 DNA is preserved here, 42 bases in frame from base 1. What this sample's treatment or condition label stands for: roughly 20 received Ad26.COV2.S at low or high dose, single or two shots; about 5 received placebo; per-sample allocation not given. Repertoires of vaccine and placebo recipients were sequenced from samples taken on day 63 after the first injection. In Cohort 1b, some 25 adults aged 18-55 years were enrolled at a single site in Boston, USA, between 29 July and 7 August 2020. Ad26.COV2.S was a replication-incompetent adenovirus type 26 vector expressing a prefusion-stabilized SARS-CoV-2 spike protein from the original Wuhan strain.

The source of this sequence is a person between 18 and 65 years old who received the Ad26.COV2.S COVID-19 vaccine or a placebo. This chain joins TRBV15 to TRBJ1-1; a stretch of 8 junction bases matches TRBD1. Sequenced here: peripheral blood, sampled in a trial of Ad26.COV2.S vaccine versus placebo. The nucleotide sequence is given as TGTGCCACCAGCAGAGATCCAGGGGGCGCTGAAGCTTTCTTT. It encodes CATSRDPGGAEAFF. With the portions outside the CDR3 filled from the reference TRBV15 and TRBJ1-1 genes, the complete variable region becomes DAMVIQNPRYQVTQFGKPVTLSCSQTLNHNVMYWYQQKSSQAPKLLFHYYDKDFNNEADTPDNFQSRRPNTSFCFLDIRSPGLGDTAMYLCATSRDPGGAEAFFGQGTRLTVV.